These 9 T cell receptor beta chains share one sample of origin, sequenced in a study of cytomegalovirus exposure and HLA in healthy donors. PCR employed 60 Vbeta and 13 Jbeta primers. The assay was immunoSEQ multiplex PCR, and TCRdb's table has in-frame clones only and misses some. The sample records approximately 80,000 clones, over 65% being singletons. The sequenced sample was PBMCs. The receptors here all came from a woman aged 40-49 years in good health and CMV-seropositive.

V usage is TRBV28 and J usage is TRBJ1-5; TRBD1 aligns across 8 bases. The CDR3 length is 15 residues. J was trimmed by 5 bases and V by 3 bases; bases with no gene match: 6. The germline gives CDR1 MDHEN, CDR2 SYDVKM. The CDR3 reads CASSFPTGGHQPQHF. DNA of the CDR3: TGTGCCAGCAGTTTCCCAACAGGGGGTCATCAGCCCCAGCATTTT.

The CDR3: CAWSPGGTAYGYTF. CDR3 DNA sequence: TGTGCCTGGAGCCCAGGAGGGACAGCATATGGCTACACCTTC. The chain is built from TRBV30 and TRBJ1-2; 7 positions agree with TRBD1. CDR3 length: 14 amino acids. The germline gives CDR1 GTSNPN, CDR2 SVGIG (reference sequence). J was trimmed by 5 bases and V by 3 bases; bases with no gene match: 9.

This chain links TRBV2 with TRBJ1-5, with 7 bases matching TRBD1. V was clipped by 6 bases and J by 4 bases; unmatched bases: 0. The germline gives CDR1 SNHLY, CDR2 FYNNEI. This CDR3 is built from 12 residues. The CDR3 DNA sequence: TGTGCCAGCAGGGACAGGAATCAGCCCCAGCATTTT. It is translated as CASRDRNQPQHF.

This clone appeared a single time. The gene calls are TRBV4-3 and TRBJ1-2, with D hard to call. V was cut by 0 bases and J by 0 bases, with 8 bases left in between. Per germline, CDR1 LGHNA and CDR2 YSLEER. The CDR3 sequence is 15 residues long. The CDR3 sequence is CASSQDRTTNYGYTF. For the CDR3, the DNA is TGCGCCAGCAGCCAAGATCGGACTACTAACTATGGCTACACCTTC.

The rearrangement uses TRBV6-4 and TRBJ1-1; D remains ambiguous. Between the trimmed V and J ends, which lost 0 bases and 0 bases, there was a span of 14 bases. CDR1 is MRHNA and CDR2 is SNTAGT in the germline V gene. The CDR3 spans 17 residues. CDR3 protein: CASSDSIPLVMNTEAFF. The CDR3, as DNA: TGTGCCAGCAGTGACTCGATACCACTCGTCATGAACACTGAAGCTTTCTTT.

The chain couples TRBV30 to TRBJ1-2, with 7 bases identical to TRBD1. CDR3 length: 13 amino acids. Unmatched junction bases numbered 9, after V lost 4 bases and J lost 7 bases. Looked up from germline, CDR1 is GTSNPN and CDR2 is SVGIG (reference sequence). The CDR3 loop reads CAWMGHRGGGYTF. The CDR3 nucleotides read TGTGCCTGGATGGGTCACAGGGGAGGTGGCTACACCTTC.

V usage is TRBV5-1 and J usage is TRBJ2-7; D perhaps matches TRBD2 (6 bases). Per the germline V gene, CDR1 is SGHRS and CDR2 is YFSETQ. The CDR3 consists of 17 residues. Trimming cost V 4 bases and J 5 bases, with 25 bases left between them. The CDR3: CASSENIFGTLGNEQYF. CDR3 sequence (DNA): TGCGCCAGCAGCGAAAACATCTTCGGGACTCTTGGGAACGAGCAGTACTTC.

This clone has a handful of counts. V gene TRBV6-5 combines with J gene TRBJ2-3; a possible D gene is TRBD2 (6 bases). Germline loops: CDR1 MNHEY, CDR2 SVGAGI. The CDR3 covers 13 residues. Trimming removed 3 bases at V and 4 bases at J, with 8 bases between. CDR3: CASSYGEADTQYF. Here the CDR3 DNA reads TGTGCCAGCAGTTATGGGGAGGCAGATACGCAGTATTTT.

Regarding this clone: Its ends do not fully match the called genes, so a read error is possible. The chain joins TRBV4-2 to TRBJ1-4, with D unresolved. The CDR3 spans 11 residues. Germline V CDR1 and CDR2: LGHNA, YNFKEQ. CDR3 in amino acids: CASSQDGIWIF. CDR3 nucleotides: TGTGCCAGCAGCCAAGACGGGATTTGGATTTTT.